Described below is a single T cell receptor beta chain sequence and its context. Its cognate antigen has yet to be identified. No quality values exist for individual bases; no much larger clone is one base distant. This entry is derived from a study of blood T cell repertoires in COVID-19 (dated by TCRdb to about 2020). The study in broad terms: Samples covering the acute and convalescent phases of COVID-19 were provided by collaborators in the United States, Italy and Spain. The dataset comprised deeply sampled blood TCRbeta repertoires from subjects exposed to, actively infected with, or recovered from COVID-19. Samples came from the ongoing ImmuneRACE study (first 160 participants) plus 1,254 subjects from 6 global collaborators. The sample metadata nearly always contained a de-identified subject ID, COVID-19 status, age in years and sex. The repertoires were released in a freely available public database intended as a resource for research on the immune response to SARS-CoV-2. Where available, HLA class I and class II types were obtained from metadata supplied by the sample provider rather than from assay-based typing. The prospective study material was composed of cDNA or gDNA derived from T cells, B-cell-depleted T cells, or PBMCs. What the study reported, not specific to this receptor: The quantity of clinical and demographic metadata differed by source and by participant and was supplied without curation.

In the prospective study, participants were roughly 18 to 90 years old, resided in 24 geographic areas of the United States, and were enrolled through a virtual design. To assign participants to cohorts, the prospective study relied on clinical history that participants themselves reported in a screening survey and a study questionnaire. ImmuneRACE Cohort 3 recovered participants were defined by two consecutive negative NP/OP PCR tests, healthcare professional clearance, or symptom resolution. In the prospective study, whole blood, serum and a nasopharyngeal or oropharyngeal swab were collected from each participant by mobile phlebotomists. Additional blood draws and questionnaires over a 2-month period could optionally be provided by prospective study participants. Before DNA extraction, blood samples from the prospective study were shipped at room temperature or frozen. For CDR1 and CDR2, the germline V gene lists SGDLS and YYNGEE. From cysteine to phenylalanine, the CDR3 is 16 amino acids long. Only the CDR3 portion is preserved as DNA: 48 bases, with reading frame beginning at the first base. Trimming leaves V shorter by 4 bases and J shorter by 8 bases, with the junction holding 9 bases beyond the gene matches.

TCRbeta CDR3 regions were amplified from genomic DNA using the immunoSEQ Assay, a bias-controlled multiplex PCR. The study's own analysis went as follows. Within the assay, amplification of reference gene primers was used to estimate how many nucleated cells each sample contained. To quantify the absolute abundance of each unique TCRbeta CDR3 rearrangement, sequence reads were collapsed and filtered. Productive Simpson clonality was computed per sample as the square root of Simpson's diversity index over productive rearrangements. As stored in TCRdb, this immuneACCESS dataset retains in-frame rearrangements with V and J assigned. A fraction of the clones does not appear; measured against another copy, unresolved V genes explain less than half of the discrepancy, and the remainder lacks a known reason. That table furnishes V, J and clone size, whereas the DNA furnished D and trimming. Counted in this sample were some 140,000 clones; roughly 80% of them appeared once. The ten largest make up approximately 10% of the sample.

Here the chain combines TRBV9 and TRBJ2-1; the junction holds 13 bases that match TRBD2. The sequence derives from a man aged 50-59 years who had recovered from COVID-19. The sample taken for sequencing was PBMCs or T cells enriched from blood (not recorded which). For the CDR3, the sequence is CASSSRLAGGLDEQFF. The base sequence is TGTGCCAGCAGCTCGAGACTAGCGGGGGGTTTGGATGAGCAGTTCTTC.